The 14 T cell receptor beta chains below were found in one sample sequenced in a study of sequential checkpoint blockade in melanoma. As to treatment: randomized to nivolumab then ipilimumab (arm A) or the reverse (arm B). Method: immunoSEQ multiplex PCR; TCRdb's copy keeps in-frame clones and lacks some. The top ten hold 10% to 15% of the sample, which has 17,000 or so clones, more than 75% seen once. The specimen was CD8+ T cells sorted from blood (inferred from file names), collected from a patient given nivolumab and ipilimumab in sequence. The receptors here all came from a human donor with melanoma.

The J gene is TRBJ2-7, the V gene TRBV11-2; D is possibly TRBD1 (5 bases). The CDR3 covers 13 residues. The germline V gene encodes CDR1 SGHAT and CDR2 FQNNGV. V shed 1 base and J shed 2 bases, with 6 bases lying between them. The CDR3 reads CASSLGRAYEQYF. The CDR3 DNA follows: TGTGCCAGCAGCTTAGGCAGGGCCTACGAGCAGTACTTC.

The CDR3 nucleotides are TGCGCCAGCAGCTTGCCGGGTTATGAGACTGAAGCTTTCTTT. It translates to CASSLPGYETEAFF. The gene calls are TRBV5-1 and TRBJ1-1; D not resolved. Trimming took 1 base from V and 5 from J, leaving 12 bases between them. The CDR3 length is 14 residues. From germline, CDR1 is SGHRS and CDR2 YFSETQ.

The J gene is TRBJ1-2, the V gene TRBV5-8, with TRBD1 identical over 7 bases. Trimming cost V 3 bases and J 2 bases; bases outside gene matches: 7. Looked up from germline, CDR1 is SGHTS and CDR2 is YDEGEE. The CDR3 extends over 15 amino acids. The CDR3 DNA follows: TGTGCCAGCAGCTACCGGGACAGCAGGAACTATGGCTACACCTTC. It translates to CASSYRDSRNYGYTF.

Only one count was recorded for this clone. This sequence joins TRBV9 and TRBJ2-7; 9 bases agree with TRBD1. In germline, CDR1 is SGDLS, CDR2 YYNGEE. The CDR3 has 15 residues. V dropped 0 bases and J dropped 5; count of bases not matched to a gene: 6. CDR3 in amino acids: CASSVAGQGSHEQYF. CDR3 coding DNA: TGTGCCAGCAGCGTAGCGGGACAGGGTTCGCACGAGCAGTACTTC.

The rearrangement links TRBV4-1 to TRBJ2-7; TRBD2 might be the D (6 bases). This CDR3 is 14 amino acids long. The V gene's germline CDR1 is MGHRA and CDR2 YSYEKL. V lost 5 bases, J lost 2 bases, and 13 bases lay in between. DNA of the CDR3: TGCGCCAGCAGCGACATGGGGGGTCCCTACGAGCAGTACTTC. Its translation: CASSDMGGPYEQYF.

V and J are TRBV7-9 and TRBJ2-7; 8 nucleotides agree with TRBD2. The germline CDR1 and CDR2 sequences are SEHNR and FQNEAQ (reference sequence). The CDR3 totals 15 residues. V trimming: 2 bases; J trimming: 3 bases; junction bases outside the gene matches: 6. The CDR3 DNA is TGTGCCAGCAGCTTATACACTAGCGGCCTCTACGAGCAGTACTTC. Translating it yields CASSLYTSGLYEQYF.

The genes are TRBV4-1 and TRBJ2-7; tentative D call: TRBD2 (5 bases). Germline CDR1 is MGHRA and CDR2 is YSYEKL. V dropped 1 base and J dropped 7 bases, with 8 bases sitting between them. CDR3 size: 12 residues. CDR3 nucleotide sequence: TGCGCCAGCAGCCAAGGTCCGGGGGAGCAGTACTTC. It is translated as CASSQGPGEQYF.

This clone has a handful of counts. V is TRBV4-1 and J is TRBJ1-1; TRBD1 matches at 7 bases. V was pared by 5 bases and J by 8 bases, with 5 bases of the junction left unmatched. The CDR3 has 12 residues. CDR1 and CDR2 (germline): MGHRA, YSYEKL. CDR3 in DNA: TGCGCCAGCAGCTACAGGGGCAGGGAAGCTTTCTTT. Protein: CASSYRGREAFF.

Turning to this clone: At one of its ends the junction is not consistent with the germline gene, which may arise from a read error. Other DNA sequences within the sample encode an identical CDR3. The chain carries TRBV9 and TRBJ2-7; 8 positions agree with TRBD2. The CDR3 has 14 amino acids. CDR1 and CDR2 from the germline V gene are SGDLS and YYNGEE. The CDR3 sequence is CASSPSGLAYEQYF. The CDR3 nucleotides read TGTGCCAGCAGCCCCTCCGGACTAGCTTACGAACAGTACTTC.

This clone has a handful of counts. The chain uses TRBV7-3 and TRBJ2-7; TRBD1 might be the D (6 bases). The CDR3 is made up of 13 amino acids. V lost 3 bases and J lost 3, with 9 bases in between. Germline values: CDR1 SGHTA, CDR2 FQGTGA. CDR3 sequence (DNA): TGTGCCAGCAGCTTCGCACAGGGCTACGAGCAGTACTTC. This sequence encodes CASSFAQGYEQYF.

This chain links TRBV19 with TRBJ1-6, with TRBD1 as a possible D gene (6 bases). The ends were cut back, 3 bases at V and 3 bases at J, with 15 bases in the middle. The CDR3 runs 17 residues. Germline values: CDR1 LNHDA, CDR2 SQIVND (reference sequence). As DNA, the CDR3 is TGTGCCAGTAGTATCGTGGCAGGGGAAGACTATAATTCACCCCTCCACTTT. This gives the protein CASSIVAGEDYNSPLHF.

The chain is built from TRBV28 and TRBJ2-7; 7 bases are shared with TRBD1. There are 12 residues in the CDR3. Germline CDR1 and CDR2: MDHEN and SYDVKM. The V gene end was trimmed by 4 bases and the J gene end by 7 bases; junction bases not matched to a gene: 4. The CDR3 coding sequence is TGTGCCAGCAGTTCGACAGGGTGGGAGCAGTACTTC. This translates into CASSSTGWEQYF.

This clone appeared a single time. This chain uses TRBV5-1 with TRBJ2-7; the match to TRBD1 covers 9 bases. V gave up 4 bases and J gave up 1 base; unmatched junction bases: 9. The CDR3 consists of 16 residues. The germline V gene encodes CDR1 SGHRS and CDR2 YFSETQ. Written as DNA, the CDR3 is TGCGCCAGCAGCCTATTAGGGACAGGGACTTCCTACGAGCAGTACTTC. Its translation: CASSLLGTGTSYEQYF.

The chain employs TRBV18 and TRBJ1-3; weak D call: TRBD1 (5 bases). This CDR3 comprises 16 residues. Germline values: CDR1 KGHSH, CDR2 LQKENI. The V end lost 5 bases, the J end lost 0 bases, and 14 bases lay between the germline ends. CDR3 DNA sequence: TGTGCCAGCTCATCGATCGACAGCCTCTCTGGAAACACCATATATTTT. Its translation is CASSSIDSLSGNTIYF.